Presented here are 6 T cell receptor beta chains from one specimen sequenced in a study of cytomegalovirus exposure and HLA in healthy donors. The PCR employed 60 Vbeta primers together with 13 Jbeta primers. Only in-frame clones appear in the TCRdb table, and some are missing; sequencing was by immunoSEQ multiplex PCR. The sample lists under 200,000 clones; roughly 80% were seen once. Sequenced: PBMCs. These receptors all come from a boy aged 2 to 10 in good health and CMV-seronegative.

The V and J genes are TRBV11-2 and TRBJ2-1; 12 nucleotides line up with TRBD2. Germline trimming cut 5 bases from V and 7 bases from J; bases unmatched to any gene: 3. The CDR3 spans 14 residues. Germline loops: CDR1 SGHAT, CDR2 FQNNGV. The CDR3 DNA reads TGTGCCAGCAGCCTGACTAGCGGGAGAAATGAGCAGTTCTTC. Protein product: CASSLTSGRNEQFF.

For the CDR3, the DNA is TGTGCCAGCAGCCCCGGGACTAGCGGGAGGATCCCCTTAAATGAGCAGTTCTTC. Its protein product is CASSPGTSGRIPLNEQFF. This sequence joins TRBV5-4 and TRBJ2-1; 15 bases are shared with TRBD2. V trimming: 4 bases; J trimming: 7 bases; junction bases outside the gene matches: 12. In germline, CDR1 is SGHNT, CDR2 YYREEE (reference sequence). CDR3 length equals 18 residues.

The table lists this clone with a few counts. The V call is TRBV5-1, the J call TRBJ1-1; 7 bases are a match to TRBD1. CDR3 length equals 14 residues. Per the germline V gene, CDR1 is SGHRS and CDR2 is YFSETQ. J lost 3 bases, V lost 4 bases, and 6 bases had no gene match. DNA of the CDR3: TGCGCCAGCAGCCTAGGGGGCGCGGACACTGAAGCTTTCTTT. Protein: CASSLGGADTEAFF.

The chain couples TRBV4-1 to TRBJ2-7; D possibly corresponds to TRBD1 (5 bases). The V gene's germline CDR1 is MGHRA and CDR2 YSYEKL. The CDR3 loop spans 17 amino acids. The germline V and J ends were trimmed by 0 bases and 4 bases, with 19 bases remaining between them. CDR3 sequence reads: CASSQEPQDKILYEQYF. Here the CDR3 DNA reads TGCGCCAGCAGCCAAGAACCCCAGGACAAGATTTTATACGAGCAGTACTTC.

The V call is TRBV5-1, the J call TRBJ1-1, with 8 bases fitting TRBD1. The CDR3 extends over 14 amino acids. Germline lookup yields CDR1 SGHRS and CDR2 YFSETQ. V trimming: 3 bases; J trimming: 3 bases; junction bases outside the gene matches: 4. The CDR3 protein is CASSSRQGHTEAFF. CDR3 bases: TGCGCCAGCAGCTCTCGACAGGGGCACACTGAAGCTTTCTTT.

The V and J genes are TRBV5-1 and TRBJ2-7; 7 bases are shared with TRBD2. Per germline, CDR1 SGHRS and CDR2 YFSETQ. The V and J ends lost 4 bases and 6 bases, in that order; junction bases with no gene match: 10. The CDR3 length is 14 residues. CDR3 region: CASSDSGLDGEQYF. The CDR3 nucleotides read TGCGCCAGCAGCGACTCAGGACTAGATGGCGAGCAGTACTTC.